The present T cell receptor (beta chain) was sequenced within a study of beta chain features in type 1 diabetes. Study-level information: Examination spanned approximately 110 million sorted cells from all samples.

Since all of the isolated RNA was reverse transcribed, expressed TCRB transcripts were what got sequenced. Some 3.6 million reads on average were seen across naive, central memory and regulatory T cell samples. Sequencing used immunoSEQ multiplex PCR; TCRdb keeps in-frame clones, though not all of them. The data contain 300,000 to 450,000 clones, around an eighth of them seen just once; the ten biggest clones take up 0.008% to 0.011%. This clone has only a few counts. Antigen: not known. This CDR3 has 20 amino acids. Study-wide points: More deletions and fewer insertions at VDJ junctions were seen in type 1 diabetes patients. In patients and controls equally, PCR might favor templates that are shorter. Across all four CD4+ subsets, people with type 1 diabetes showed modestly shorter TCRB CDR3s.

V is TRBV21-1 and J is TRBJ2-1; the table names TRBD2, a call not compared with the DNA. TRBV21-1 is reported as a pseudogene. The sequenced material came from naive CD4+ T cells from blood. This sequence was found in a young woman with type 1 diabetes. The CDR3 DNA is TGTGCCAGCAGTGAGGCCCTCCCTGTGGTGCCATGTTCCCTCTACAATGAGCAGTTCTTC. Its translation: CASSEALPVVPCSLYNEQFF.